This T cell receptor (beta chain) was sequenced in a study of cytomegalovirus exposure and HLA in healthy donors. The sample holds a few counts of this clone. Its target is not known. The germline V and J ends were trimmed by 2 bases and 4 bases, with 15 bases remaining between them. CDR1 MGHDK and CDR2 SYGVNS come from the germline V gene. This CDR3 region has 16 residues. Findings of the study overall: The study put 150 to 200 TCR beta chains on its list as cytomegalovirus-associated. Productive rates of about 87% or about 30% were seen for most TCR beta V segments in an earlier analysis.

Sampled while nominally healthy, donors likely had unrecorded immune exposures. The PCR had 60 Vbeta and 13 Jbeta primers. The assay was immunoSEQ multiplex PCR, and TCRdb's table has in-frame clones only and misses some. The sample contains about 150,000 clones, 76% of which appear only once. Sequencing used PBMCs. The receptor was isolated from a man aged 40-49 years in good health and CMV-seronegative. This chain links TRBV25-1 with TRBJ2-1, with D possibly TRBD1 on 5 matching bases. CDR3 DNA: TGTGCCAGCAGTGAAGAGGATGGGGCAAGATACAATGAGCAGTTCTTC. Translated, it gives CASSEEDGARYNEQFF.